The sequence of this TCR beta chain was determined in a study of radiotherapy plus CTLA-4 blockade in lung cancer. Comments on this clone: Its antigen remains unknown.

Libraries were prepared by immunoSEQ multiplex PCR; TCRdb keeps only in-frame clonotypes and omits some of them. Here the sample spans more than 90,000 clones, roughly 74% being singletons. Germline-derived CDR1 and CDR2 are SGHRS and YFSETQ. The CDR3 covers 13 residues. Trimming took 3 bases from V and 7 from J; bases not matched to a gene: 4. Findings and limits, study-wide: Once radiotherapy plus ipilimumab had been given, TCR clones derived from tumor expanded in blood. Strongest reported response predictors: early blood clone changes and post-radiation interferon-beta.

The chain joins TRBV5-1 to TRBJ1-5; TRBD1 agrees at 7 bases. The sample was peripheral blood, taken from a patient treated with radiotherapy plus ipilimumab. This clonotype was sampled from a human donor with non-small cell lung cancer who had a partial response to radiotherapy plus ipilimumab. CDR3 sequence reads: CASSSGGEQPQHF. The CDR3 nucleotides are TGCGCCAGCAGCTCAGGGGGTGAACAGCCCCAGCATTTT.